The 11 T cell receptor beta chains in this list originate from one sample, sequenced in a study of OX40 agonist ivuxolimab in advanced cancers. Some clones are missing from TCRdb's copy, which holds only in-frame ones; the method was immunoSEQ multiplex PCR. The repertoire consists of 80,000 to 100,000 clones, with about 90% occurring once and the leading ten covering roughly 1.5%. The sample here was CD4+ or CD8+ T cells sorted from blood, taken in a trial of the OX40 agonist ivuxolimab. These receptors were taken from an adult with an advanced solid tumor such as melanoma, head and neck, liver or kidney cancer.

The genes are TRBV28 and TRBJ1-1; D may be TRBD1 (6 bases). Germline V lookup: CDR1 MDHEN, CDR2 SYDVKM. The CDR3 extends over 16 amino acids. The V end was cut by 4 bases, the J end by 2 bases, with 17 bases between. The CDR3 protein is CASSSQGFPSNTEAFF. In DNA, the CDR3 is TGTGCCAGCAGTTCACAGGGCTTTCCCTCTAACACTGAAGCTTTCTTT.

V is TRBV5-1 and J is TRBJ1-6; D remains ambiguous. Germline lookup yields CDR1 SGHRS and CDR2 YFSETQ. Trimming left V 1 base short and J 8 bases short, with 10 bases between. The CDR3 has 14 amino acids. CDR3 loop: CASSLSSGDSPLHF. CDR3 in DNA: TGCGCCAGCAGCTTGTCATCCGGGGATTCACCCCTCCACTTT.

The rearrangement links TRBV30 to TRBJ1-1; D call uncertain. V was cut by 3 bases and J by 1 base, with 3 bases left in between. Per germline, CDR1 GTSNPN and CDR2 SVGIG (reference sequence). This CDR3 has 11 residues. CDR3 nucleotide sequence: TGTGCCTGGAGGTGGAACACTGAAGCTTTCTTT. This gives the protein CAWRWNTEAFF.

This clone was detected once. The rearrangement uses TRBV15 and TRBJ2-5; D uncertain. CDR3 length equals 13 residues. CDR1 LNHNV and CDR2 YYDKDF come from the germline V gene (reference sequence). The V end was cut by 4 bases, the J end by 4 bases, with 10 bases between. In nucleotides, the CDR3 is TGTGCCACCAGCACCTCCAGACCAGAGACCCAGTACTTC. It yields the protein CATSTSRPETQYF.

This CDR3 reads CASSRIGGDGYTF. The CDR3 DNA sequence: TGTGCCAGCAGCCGTATCGGGGGCGATGGCTACACCTTC. The chain is built from TRBV6-5 and TRBJ1-2, with D perhaps TRBD1 (6 bases). Trimming removed 6 bases from V and 6 bases from J, with 14 bases in between. Germline V gives CDR1 MNHEY, CDR2 SVGAGI. The CDR3 consists of 13 residues.

The chain couples TRBV19 to TRBJ2-7, with D perhaps TRBD1 (7 bases). The V and J ends lost 7 bases and 1 base respectively, with 14 bases between them. The CDR3 length is 14 residues. Germline V gene data show CDR1 as LNHDA and CDR2 as SQIVND (reference sequence). The CDR3 nucleotides read TGTGCCAGTATCATACAGGGGACTTCCTACGAGCAGTACTTC. Its translation is CASIIQGTSYEQYF.

This chain uses TRBV7-2 with TRBJ2-7, with unresolved D. Per the germline V gene, CDR1 is SGHTA and CDR2 is FQGNSA. CDR3 length: 15 amino acids. V gave up 1 base and J gave up 2 bases, with 12 bases separating them. The CDR3 spells CASSLEGGSTYEQYF. As DNA, the CDR3 is TGTGCCAGCAGCTTAGAAGGCGGCTCTACCTACGAGCAGTACTTC.

This rearrangement joins TRBV7-9 to TRBJ2-2; 9 positions agree with TRBD1. V was clipped by 6 bases and J by 4 bases; unmatched bases: 6. Germline CDR1 SEHNR, CDR2 FQNEAQ (reference sequence). The CDR3 is 15 amino acids. The CDR3 loop is CASRWDRVSTGELFF. The CDR3 DNA reads as TGTGCCAGCAGATGGGACAGGGTATCCACCGGGGAGCTGTTTTTT.

The chain couples TRBV6-1 to TRBJ2-1; 7 bases agree with TRBD1. From germline, CDR1 is MNHNS and CDR2 SASEGT. This CDR3 comprises 13 residues. J gave up 10 bases and V 6 bases, and 9 bases lay outside the gene matches. The CDR3 reads CASRVGQLGEQFF. The CDR3 DNA sequence: TGTGCCAGCAGGGTGGGACAGTTAGGAGAGCAGTTCTTC.

The V call is TRBV11-2, the J call TRBJ1-4, with 8 bases identical to TRBD1. CDR3 length equals 13 residues. Germline V gives CDR1 SGHAT, CDR2 FQNNGV. Trimming at V came to 6 bases and at J to 8 bases, leaving 5 bases not matched to a gene. CDR3 in amino acids: CASSSRTGEKLFF. For the CDR3, the DNA is TGTGCCAGCAGTTCACGGACAGGGGAAAAACTGTTTTTT. The variable domain in full, completed from reference TRBV11-2 and TRBJ1-4, reads EAGVAQSPRYKIIEKRQSVAFWCNPISGHATLYWYQQILGQGPKLLIQFQNNGVVDDSQLPKDRFSAERLKGVDSTLKIQPAKLEDSAVYLCASSSRTGEKLFFGSGTQLSVL.

The rearrangement uses TRBV19 and TRBJ2-7; D is perhaps TRBD1 (5 bases). The ends were cut back, 1 base at V and 0 bases at J, with 7 bases in the middle. The CDR3 spans 14 residues. In germline, CDR1 is LNHDA, CDR2 SQIVND (reference sequence). CDR3 in amino acids: CASSIGQNSYEQYF. CDR3 nucleotide sequence: TGTGCCAGTAGTATAGGACAGAACTCCTACGAGCAGTACTTC.